This T cell receptor (beta chain) was captured in a study of CD8 T cells in ankylosing spondylitis. Study results and caveats: A number of the motif variants had already been described in reactive arthritis synovial fluid and blood. Matched ankylosing spondylitis synovial fluid reportedly showed significant enrichment of disease-linked clones.

This clonotype came up many times. Its specificity is unknown. Via MiXCR, TCRdb re-called the 5' RACE reads, giving one row per CDR3 protein. The profile shows some 200,000 distinct CDR3 sequences, under 30% of them singletons. Trimming left V 5 bases short and J 5 bases short, with 13 bases between. The CDR3 runs 14 residues. The TCR sequence derives from a male donor with ankylosing spondylitis or in good health (not recorded which). What was sequenced was blood, either unsorted or a sorted T cell fraction (not recorded which). V and J are TRBV12-3 or TRBV12-4 and TRBJ1-5; the D gene is possibly TRBD1 (6 bases). CDR3 sequence reads: CASSTGFKYQPQHF. CDR3 nucleotide sequence: TGTGCCAGCAGTACAGGGTTTAAGTATCAGCCCCAGCATTTT.